This T cell receptor (beta chain) is from a study of cytomegalovirus exposure and HLA in healthy donors (dated by TCRdb to 2017 to 2019). At the level of the whole study: In an earlier analysis of 450 to 750 of the donors, less than 350 Gb of sequence data and about 110 million unique TCR beta sequences from roughly 180 million T cells were reported. To predict cytomegalovirus infection status, the study brought together high-throughput TCR immunosequencing, statistical association of individual TCRs with disease status, and machine learning. An early release that covered 500 to 800 HLA-typed donors contained approximately 300 gigabases of sequencing data and 70 million to 100 million unique TCR sequences. Donor age, sex, ethnicity and CMV serostatus were collected together with the repertoire data. Four to six DR-DQ haplotypes were handled as single units for association and clustering, since linkage in the cohort was strong. Genome-wide SNP genotypes for about 65% of the 666 donors were used in a later genetic analysis, which treated that subset as a discovery cohort. All discovery cohort repertoires had been generated on a single sequencing platform. Of the 350 to 450 genotyped donors, around 81% fell in the genetic ancestry cluster associated with self-reported Caucasian donors. A later analysis re-examined previously published TCR beta repertoires from more than 650 donors and added high-resolution HLA genotyping to investigate patterns of TCR occurrence. Among almost 400 genotyped donors of the cohort, an average of 235,054 unique TCR beta nucleotide sequences were sequenced per donor, roughly 18% of them non-productive. Besides the first cohort of hundreds of subjects, a separate validation cohort made up of some 110 different subjects was used. HLA typing covered class I and class II loci at four-digit resolution. The study aimed to test whether cataloging public T cell receptors could reveal signatures of past pathogen exposure. An earlier analysis of approximately 640 of the donors applied high-throughput TCR beta sequencing to assess whether each TCR beta V gene segment acted as functional or pseudogenic. Typing coverage differed by locus: A, B, C, DRB1 and DQB1 were typed in about 629-630 donors, DQA1 in roughly 510, DPA1 in 600 to 610, and DPB1 in about 450. Using immunosequencing, the study profiled T cell repertoires from fewer than 700 subjects and related those repertoires to cytomegalovirus serostatus. In the later analysis, no new phenotypic data were used to find candidate immune exposures; instead, reliance was placed on TCR beta sequences and their occurrence across donors. Beyond this particular receptor, the publication reports: In a later genetic analysis, fewer N-insertions in productive TCRs were reported among donors in an Asian-associated ancestry cluster than the roughly 700-donor mean. HLA typing was unavailable for some donors at each locus, so association tests used only the typed subset. At a false discovery rate of 0.05, a later analysis linked under 20,000 TCR beta sequences to specific HLA alleles. In an earlier analysis of approximately 590 of the donors, most TCR beta V segments were observed in productive rearrangements about 87% or about 30% of the time, broadly matching IMGT annotations. Several of the top co-occurrence clusters appeared to be linked to parvovirus B19, influenza, CMV and Epstein-Barr virus, according to a later analysis. A total of roughly 160 TCR beta chains were listed by the study as associated with cytomegalovirus. In vitro tests confirmed that a few of the cytomegalovirus-associated TCR beta chains recognize cytomegalovirus antigens. The 87-base-pair reads could not distinguish some IMGT-functional V segments, including TRBV6-2 and TRBV6-3, so those segments were excluded. A later analysis found that HLA-associated TCR beta chains were more clonally expanded and had lower generation probabilities than equally common non-associated chains. Strong co-occurrence of HLA alleles, especially DR and DQ, made assigning TCR associations to individual alleles difficult. The authors suggested that the approach could potentially be extended to other disease states and immunological phenotypes. According to a later analysis, TCR association rates differed among HLA loci, with DRB1 alleles showing the most associated TCRs and HLA-C alleles showing the fewest. In a later genetic analysis, a missense DCLRE1C variant was associated with V-gene and J-gene trimming of TCR beta chains, and the association was replicated in an independent cohort. Cytomegalovirus status was reported to be diagnosed by the classifier with high specificity and sensitivity in both the original and validation cohorts. Most TCR sequences were observed very rarely across donors, whereas some public TCRs were present in many individuals. Only TCR beta chains were sequenced in this cohort, and the absence of alpha or paired-chain data limited detectable features. Because counts were too low, 15 to 20 rarely observed V segments, including chromosome 9 orphons, were excluded from the earlier analysis of 500 to 700 of the donors. The sequencing pipeline was judged likely to have produced a cluster of highly shared sequence variants as a technical artifact. CMV serostatus was the only immune exposure information available for the cohort. Roughly uniform sequencing depth across donors was assumed in presence/absence analyses, although this assumption may not hold. A later analysis found that most CMV-associated TCR beta chains appeared HLA-restricted, with HLA associations seemingly driven largely by CMV exposure. Correlated functional status among segregating V segments might reflect linkage disequilibrium, but an unknown experimental factor could not be ruled out. A further reported finding was that TCR beta sequences accurately predicted the HLA-A and HLA-B alleles for most subjects in the first cohort.

Library preparation was by the immunoSEQ multiplex PCR assay. A mixture of 60 forward primers for TCR Vbeta segments and 13 reverse primers for TCR Jbeta segments was used in the multiplex PCR. Amplification of the CDR3 region of rearranged TCR beta genes was performed with a multiplex PCR assay on genomic DNA. Amplified TCR beta libraries were sequenced as 87-base-pair reads on the Illumina HiSeq System. From the authors' description of their analysis: A later analysis counted about 80 million unique TCR beta chains across the 550 to 700 repertoires, and roughly 11 million of these chains were shared by at least two donors. Raw reads were error-corrected and collapsed into unique sequences with a nearest-neighbor algorithm that merged closely related sequences to remove PCR and sequencing errors. To assign V, D and J gene segments, CDR3 sequences were aligned to IMGT reference sequences. For a sequence to be retained, a match of at least six nucleotides to both a V gene segment and a J gene segment was required. Rearrangements were classified as productive when the CDR3 lacked stop codons and remained in frame with V and J, and all other rearrangements were classified as non-productive. CDR3 was defined according to IMGT convention as the region running from the second conserved V-encoded cysteine to the conserved J-encoded phenylalanine. Sequences without an unambiguous match to a single V gene segment were excluded from the earlier analysis of approximately 600 of the donors. In an earlier analysis of approximately 590 of the donors, a V segment was called functional when productive rearrangements were above 56.7%, and segregating when the standard deviation between donors exceeded 5%. To diagnose cytomegalovirus status from the catalog of TCR beta chain sequences, a statistical classification framework was built. A later analysis assigned V and J genes by comparing TCR nucleotide sequences with IMGT/GENE-DB human TR gene sequences. In a later analysis, CDR3 sequences and most-parsimonious VDJ recombination scenarios were assigned using the TCRdist pipeline. In a later analysis, each TCR beta chain was defined by its CDR3 amino acid sequence together with its V-gene family, and reads lacking a unique V-gene family were excluded. As a way to deal with suspected cross-contamination and a sequencing artifact, a later analysis dropped roughly 600 nucleotide sequences that were highly shared and had low generation probability. In a later analysis, a clonal expansion index was calculated for each public chain from normalized within-repertoire ranks of inferred template counts. In a later analysis, generation probabilities were computed with a VDJ recombination model fitted to out-of-frame rearrangements, and the resulting probabilities were checked against IGoR. Hypergeometric tests were used in a later analysis to score TCR-TCR, TCR-HLA and TCR-CMV co-occurrence, with a repertoire-size bias correction applied to the TCR pairs. To estimate false discovery rates, a later analysis permuted the HLA or CMV assignments 20 times. In a later analysis, co-occurring TCRs were grouped with DBSCAN, and TCRdist sequence similarity was added when clustering was performed within HLA-allele-positive subsets. Co-occurrence clustering excluded repertoires with fewer than 30,000 or more than 120,000 public chains, plus five with anomalous nucleotide sharing. Entries here come from immuneACCESS through TCRdb and include only in-frame sequences with V and J called. Some clones fail to appear in such tables; in the studies checked, an unresolved V gene covers under half of the shortfall, and the cause of the remainder is unknown. V and J calls and clone size are given by that table; D and trimming were obtained from the DNA. The sample includes about 94,000 clones, with around 74% observed a single time. The ten largest clones capture less than 9% of the sample.

The cohort consisted of 650 to 700 healthy bone marrow donors. Cohort members were all nominally healthy when sampled, although unrecorded immune exposures were likely present. The donor tested CMV seropositive, placing the donor among the 289 seropositive members of the cohort. Every donor gave a peripheral blood sample, and the peripheral blood mononuclear cells from that sample were used for TCR beta sequencing. The Qiagen DNeasy Blood Extraction Kit was used to extract genomic DNA from the blood cell samples. As for this clone: The antigen this receptor binds is unknown. No base quality values were provided; no much bigger clone lies one nucleotide off.

CDR1 and CDR2 were assigned from the germline V gene (reference sequence) as MNHNY and SVGAGI. The CDR3 measures 15 amino acids from cysteine to phenylalanine. The CDR3 DNA has 45 bases and is translated from base 1. The receptor's source is a man in his forties in good health and CMV-seropositive. The material sequenced was PBMCs. This receptor chain uses TRBV6-6 and TRBJ2-5, with 9 bases aligning to TRBD2. The DNA matches TRBJ2-7 better at its end, which makes the J call doubtful. The base sequence is TGTGCCAGCAGCAGGAGCGGGGGGAGCTCCTACGAGCAGTACTTC. This encodes CASSRSGGSSYEQYF.